The clone carrying this TCR beta chain has only a few counts. This sample is part of a study of shared clonotypes between healthy human individuals. Libraries were prepared by immunoSEQ multiplex PCR; TCRdb keeps only in-frame clonotypes and omits some of them. The table shows roughly 220,000 clones, with 65% to 70% occurring only once. Within Nashville, Tennessee resided all donors, each a Caucasian adult. The material sequenced was memory CD4+ T cells sorted from blood. Subset given: CD45RA-negative fraction. The source of this sequence is a man younger than 45 in good health.

The chain's CDR3 is CASKVDREPDNEQFF. In nucleotides, the CDR3 is TGTGCCAGCAAAGTTGACAGGGAGCCCGACAATGAGCAGTTCTTC. The genes are TRBV7-8 and TRBJ2-1; 7 bases align to TRBD1. J lost 5 bases, V lost 7 bases, and 11 bases had no gene match. Germline lookup yields CDR1 SGHVS and CDR2 FQNEAQ. This CDR3 spans 15 amino acids.